A selection of T cell receptor beta chains follows, all from one sample in a study of blood T cell repertoires in COVID-19. TCRdb's table, derived via immunoSEQ multiplex PCR, lists solely in-frame clones and lacks some. The data contain 200,000 to 250,000 clones, 83% of them singletons. Sequencing was done on a sample of peripheral blood. The origin of the receptors is a woman aged 45-60 years with acute or convalescent COVID-19. The conserved cysteine and the conserved F or W are not part of the CDR3 here. Fields, in order: V gene, CDR3 length, CDR3 protein.

v_call: TRBV12-3/TRBV12-4; cdr3_length: 11; cdr3_aa: ASSLKGGTEAF
v_call: TRBV28; cdr3_length: 10; cdr3_aa: AHTRPGNTQY
v_call: TRBV5-1; cdr3_length: 12; cdr3_aa: ASSPDRDAMEQY
v_call: TRBV6-1; cdr3_length: 11; cdr3_aa: ASSGLSNSPLH
v_call: TRBV5-4; cdr3_length: 11; cdr3_aa: ASSLAGSYGYT
v_call: TRBV27; cdr3_length: 12; cdr3_aa: ASGPLLRVNEQF
v_call: TRBV3-1/TRBV3-2; cdr3_length: 9; cdr3_aa: ASSPTYEQY
v_call: TRBV7-2; cdr3_length: 11; cdr3_aa: ASSLVYTDTQY
v_call: TRBV13; cdr3_length: 13; cdr3_aa: ASSPSGGGTDTQY
v_call: TRBV5-1; cdr3_length: 13; cdr3_aa: ASSHTSGDYNEQF
v_call: TRBV19; cdr3_length: 13; cdr3_aa: ASVLRGFGDTEAF
v_call: TRBV27; cdr3_length: 12; cdr3_aa: ASSLSPGALEQY
v_call: TRBV9; cdr3_length: 13; cdr3_aa: ASSPISGGQETQY
v_call: TRBV27; cdr3_length: 12; cdr3_aa: ASSSRAANEKLF
v_call: TRBV6-5; cdr3_length: 12; cdr3_aa: ASTRDRQTGELF
v_call: TRBV28; cdr3_length: 11; cdr3_aa: ASSLGDSRKEY
v_call: TRBV7-9; cdr3_length: 13; cdr3_aa: ASSNQTGYFIEAF
v_call: TRBV6-6; cdr3_length: 14; cdr3_aa: ASSERGGTPYNEQF
v_call: TRBV9; cdr3_length: 13; cdr3_aa: ASSVAQNPGNTIY
v_call: TRBV15; cdr3_length: 11; cdr3_aa: ATSLNRDRKAF
v_call: TRBV20-1; cdr3_length: 11; cdr3_aa: SASTGGYEKLF
v_call: TRBV5-1; cdr3_length: 13; cdr3_aa: ASSFTSGSIDTQY
v_call: TRBV4-3; cdr3_length: 14; cdr3_aa: ASSPGPTGAGYGYT
v_call: TRBV7-2; cdr3_length: 14; cdr3_aa: AVAGTGISGANVLT
v_call: TRBV28; cdr3_length: 14; cdr3_aa: ASSLGAGRNNYGYT
v_call: TRBV5-4; cdr3_length: 14; cdr3_aa: ASSLSLAGGQETQY
v_call: TRBV19; cdr3_length: 12; cdr3_aa: ASSIAGLYNEQF